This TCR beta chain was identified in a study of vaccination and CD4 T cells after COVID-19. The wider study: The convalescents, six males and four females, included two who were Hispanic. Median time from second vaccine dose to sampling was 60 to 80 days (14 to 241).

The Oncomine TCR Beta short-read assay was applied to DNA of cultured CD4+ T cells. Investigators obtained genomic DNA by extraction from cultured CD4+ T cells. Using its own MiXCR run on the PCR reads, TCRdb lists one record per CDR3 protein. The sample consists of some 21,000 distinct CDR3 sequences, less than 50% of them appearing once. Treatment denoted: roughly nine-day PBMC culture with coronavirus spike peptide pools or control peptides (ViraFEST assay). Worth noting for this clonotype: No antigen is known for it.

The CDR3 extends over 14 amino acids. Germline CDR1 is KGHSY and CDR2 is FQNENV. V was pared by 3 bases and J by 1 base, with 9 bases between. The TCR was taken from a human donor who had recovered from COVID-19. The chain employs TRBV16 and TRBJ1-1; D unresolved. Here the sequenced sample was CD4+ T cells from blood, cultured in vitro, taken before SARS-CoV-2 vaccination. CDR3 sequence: CASSHSDGNTEAFF. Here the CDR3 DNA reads TGTGCCAGCAGCCATTCGGACGGGAACACTGAAGCTTTCTTT.